The 31 T cell receptor beta chains below all came from one sample that was sequenced in a study of cytomegalovirus exposure and HLA in healthy donors. A multiplex PCR was run with 60 Vbeta primers and 13 Jbeta primers. Some clones are missing from TCRdb's copy, which holds only in-frame ones; the method was immunoSEQ multiplex PCR. Here the sample spans around 200,000 clones, 84% being singletons. The sample comprised PBMCs. These receptors were obtained from a woman in her fifties or sixties in good health and CMV-seropositive.

The genes are TRBV19 and TRBJ2-7; D unresolved. The CDR3 runs to 15 residues. The V and J ends lost 0 bases and 0 bases respectively, with 9 bases between them. The germline CDR1 and CDR2 sequences are LNHDA and SQIVND (reference sequence). CDR3 loop: CASSIDLYLSYEQYF. CDR3 DNA: TGTGCCAGTAGTATAGATCTATACCTCTCCTACGAGCAGTACTTC.

The V gene is TRBV6-5, the J gene TRBJ1-5; weak D call: TRBD1 (5 bases). The CDR3 spans 14 residues. Germline V gene lookup returns CDR1 MNHEY and CDR2 SVGAGI. Trimming stripped 4 bases from V and 1 base from J, with 8 bases between. The CDR3 reads CASSSGRSNQPQHF. DNA for the CDR3: TGTGCCAGCAGTTCAGGGAGGAGCAATCAGCCCCAGCATTTT.

V usage is TRBV20-1 and J usage is TRBJ2-5; D gene unclear. The CDR3 spans 10 residues. Germline CDR1 reads DFQATT; CDR2 reads SNEGSKA (reference sequence). Deletions cut 3 bases from V and 4 bases from J, with 3 bases between. The CDR3 protein is CSARAETQYF. The CDR3 DNA reads TGCAGTGCTAGGGCAGAGACCCAGTACTTC.

J is TRBJ1-1 and V is TRBV7-8, with 9 bases aligning to TRBD1. The CDR3 extends over 16 amino acids. CDR1 SGHVS and CDR2 FQNEAQ come from the germline V gene. V lost 5 bases to trimming and J lost 0 bases; unmatched junction nucleotides: 7. In nucleotides, the CDR3 is TGTGCCAGCAGCCGTCTGGGACAGGGACTGAACACTGAAGCTTTCTTT. It is translated as CASSRLGQGLNTEAFF. The variable domain in full, with the rest retrieved from reference TRBV7-8 and TRBJ1-1, is GAGVSQSPRYKVAKRGQDVALRCDPISGHVSLFWYQQALGQGPEFLTYFQNEAQLDKSGLPSDRFFAERPEGSVSTLKIQRTQQEDSAVYLCASSRLGQGLNTEAFFGQGTRLTVV.

This clone was found once. The V and J genes are TRBV2 and TRBJ1-1; 7 nucleotides agree with TRBD1. In germline, CDR1 is SNHLY, CDR2 FYNNEI. CDR3 length: 14 amino acids. The junction had 8 bases not matched to a gene; V was cut back by 4 bases and J by 6 bases. The CDR3 here is CASSVEGARAEAFF. DNA of the CDR3: TGTGCCAGCAGTGTTGAGGGGGCGCGGGCTGAAGCTTTCTTT.

This chain links TRBV4-1 with TRBJ2-2; D not certain. Germline V gene lookup returns CDR1 MGHRA and CDR2 YSYEKL. CDR3 length: 15 amino acids. The V end was cut by 5 bases, the J end by 0 bases, with 10 bases between. The CDR3 region is CASSATFSNTGELFF. For the CDR3, the DNA is TGCGCCAGCAGCGCTACCTTTTCGAACACCGGGGAGCTGTTTTTT.

This chain connects TRBV5-1 to TRBJ2-5; 8 bases line up with TRBD2. Germline CDR1 is SGHRS and CDR2 is YFSETQ. CDR3 length: 14 residues. V trimming: 1 base; J trimming: 6 bases; junction bases outside the gene matches: 5. CDR3 in amino acids: CASSLRTSQQTQYF. The CDR3 DNA reads as TGCGCCAGCAGCTTGCGGACTAGCCAGCAGACCCAGTACTTC. The entire variable domain, with the rest obtained from reference TRBV5-1 and TRBJ2-5, is as follows: KAGVTQTPRYLIKTRGQQVTLSCSPISGHRSVSWYQQTPGQGLQFLFEYFSETQRNKGNFPGRFSGRQFSNSRSEMNVSTLELGDSALYLCASSLRTSQQTQYFGPGTRLLVL.

DNA for the CDR3: TGTGCCAGCAGCCCGTTCGGGGTCTATGGCTACACCTTC. It codes for CASSPFGVYGYTF. This chain joins TRBV6-5 and TRBJ1-2; no clear D. Germline CDR1 is MNHEY and CDR2 is SVGAGI. V was pared by 6 bases and J by 4 bases, with 12 bases between. This CDR3 has 13 amino acids.

The chain couples TRBV7-2 to TRBJ2-7; 8 bases map to TRBD2. The germline V gene encodes CDR1 SGHTA and CDR2 FQGNSA. The trim removed 5 bases at V and 5 bases at J, leaving 8 bases unmatched. The CDR3 is 14 residues long. The DNA of the CDR3 is TGTGCCAGCAGCCTAACGGGGACTAGTCACGAGCAGTACTTC. Amino acid sequence: CASSLTGTSHEQYF.

V is TRBV12-2 and J is TRBJ2-7; the table's TRBD2 call for D was not verified on the DNA. TRBV12-2 is termed a pseudogene. The CDR3 sequence is 9 residues long. The CDR3, as DNA: TGTGCAAGTCGCCTGGAGCAGTACTTC. Its protein is CASRLEQYF.

This chain links TRBV5-5 with TRBJ2-5; 7 bases match TRBD1. The CDR3 totals 14 residues. Germline V CDR1 and CDR2: SGHKS, YYEKEE (reference sequence). Germline trimming cut 3 bases from V and 1 base from J; bases unmatched to any gene: 3. The CDR3 loop reads CASSSGQVQETQYF. The CDR3 DNA follows: TGTGCCAGCAGCTCAGGACAGGTCCAAGAGACCCAGTACTTC. The full variable domain, its missing parts supplied by reference TRBV5-5 and TRBJ2-5, is DAGVTQSPTHLIKTRGQQVTLRCSPISGHKSVSWYQQVLGQGPQFIFQYYEKEERGRGNFPDRFSARQFPNYSSELNVNALLLGDSALYLCASSSGQVQETQYFGPGTRLLVL.

The chain links TRBV6-1 to TRBJ2-7; 8 positions match TRBD1. V trimming: 4 bases; J trimming: 3 bases; junction bases outside the gene matches: 8. The CDR3 is made up of 15 amino acids. The germline V gene encodes CDR1 MNHNS and CDR2 SASEGT. This CDR3 is CASSAPGTGHYEQYF. DNA for the CDR3: TGTGCCAGCAGTGCCCCCGGGACAGGCCACTACGAGCAGTACTTC.

The rearrangement links TRBV15 to TRBJ2-7, with 8 nucleotides matching TRBD1. The J segment lost 3 bases and the V segment lost 0 bases, leaving 7 bases of the junction unmatched. There are 16 residues in the CDR3. In germline, CDR1 is LNHNV, CDR2 YYDKDF (reference sequence). Here the CDR3 DNA reads TGTGCCACCAGCAGAGACCTTGGACAGGGCGTCTACGAGCAGTACTTC. It encodes CATSRDLGQGVYEQYF. Drawing the rest from reference TRBV15 and TRBJ2-7, the complete variable domain is DAMVIQNPRYQVTQFGKPVTLSCSQTLNHNVMYWYQQKSSQAPKLLFHYYDKDFNNEADTPDNFQSRRPNTSFCFLDIRSPGLGDTAMYLCATSRDLGQGVYEQYFGPGTRLTVT.

This chain's CDR3 is CATSREGGGLQETQYF. The CDR3 nucleotides are TGTGCCACCAGCAGAGAGGGCGGGGGGCTTCAAGAGACCCAGTACTTC. This chain uses TRBV15 with TRBJ2-5; 8 bases match TRBD2. The CDR3 contains 16 residues. Germline V lookup: CDR1 LNHNV, CDR2 YYDKDF (reference sequence). V shed 0 bases and J 2 bases; nucleotides not matched to a gene: 5.

The V gene is TRBV6-5, the J gene TRBJ2-1, with D uncertain. Trimming cost V 6 bases and J 9 bases, with 12 bases left between them. The CDR3 totals 12 residues. Germline V gene lookup returns CDR1 MNHEY and CDR2 SVGAGI. The CDR3 bases are TGTGCCAGCAGGACCTCAGACATTGAGCAGTTCTTC. Protein: CASRTSDIEQFF.

The chain combines TRBV25-1 with TRBJ2-1; 8 bases map to TRBD1. The CDR3 is 14 residues long. CDR1 and CDR2 (germline): MGHDK, SYGVNS. V was pared by 6 bases and J by 9 bases, with 10 bases of the junction left unmatched. The DNA for the CDR3 is TGTGCCAGCAGCAAAGACAGGGGAGGTACTGAGCAGTTCTTC. It is translated as CASSKDRGGTEQFF.

The chain employs TRBV11-2 and TRBJ1-3; possibly TRBD1 for D (5 bases). Looked up from germline, CDR1 is SGHAT and CDR2 is FQNNGV. This CDR3 contains 15 residues. V dropped 0 bases and J dropped 4 bases, with 10 bases sitting between them. The CDR3 loop reads CASSLDPAGGNTIYF. CDR3 DNA sequence: TGTGCCAGCAGCTTAGATCCGGCAGGGGGAAACACCATATATTTT.

V and J are TRBV19 and TRBJ2-5; 13 positions agree with TRBD2. The CDR3 covers 16 residues. The germline gives CDR1 LNHDA, CDR2 SQIVND (reference sequence). Trimming took 9 bases from V and 4 from J; bases not matched to a gene: 11. The CDR3 nucleotides are TGTGCCAGCAAGACTAGCGGGGGGCCGTTAGGAGAGACCCAGTACTTC. Encoded protein: CASKTSGGPLGETQYF.

Comment on this clone: One end of the junction is discordant with germline, which a read error may explain. The chain is built from TRBV7-9 and TRBJ2-7; a possible D gene is TRBD1 (7 bases). The germline gives CDR1 SEHNR, CDR2 FQNEAQ (reference sequence). This CDR3 has 15 amino acids. As DNA, the CDR3 is TGTTCCAGCAGCTTATTGTCAGGGGGGCCCTACGAGCAGTACTTC. Translating gives CSSSLLSGGPYEQYF.

The chain recombines TRBV6-6 with TRBJ1-2; 10 positions match TRBD1. In germline, CDR1 is MNHNY, CDR2 SVGAGI (reference sequence). The J segment lost 7 bases and the V segment lost 4 bases, leaving 12 bases of the junction unmatched. This CDR3 is 16 amino acids long. CDR3 residues: CASSSSGTGVSTGYTF. The CDR3 DNA sequence: TGTGCCAGCAGTTCCTCCGGGACAGGGGTCTCCACTGGCTACACCTTC.

The rearrangement joins TRBV6-4 to TRBJ2-1; 8 nucleotides agree with TRBD2. CDR3 size: 15 residues. The germline gives CDR1 MRHNA, CDR2 SNTAGT. V was pared by 2 bases and J by 8 bases, with 8 bases of the junction left unmatched. The CDR3 is CASSDEAGGGDEQFF. In DNA form, the CDR3 reads TGTGCCAGCAGTGACGAGGCGGGGGGCGGGGATGAGCAGTTCTTC.

The chain is built from TRBV4-2 and TRBJ2-7; 7 positions match TRBD1. Per germline, CDR1 LGHNA and CDR2 YNFKEQ. This CDR3 spans 16 amino acids. V lost 1 base, J lost 0 bases, and 6 bases stayed unmatched. CDR3 in amino acids: CASSQGSTGVSYEQYF. Written as DNA, the CDR3 is TGTGCCAGCAGCCAAGGGAGTACAGGGGTCTCCTACGAGCAGTACTTC.

This sequence joins TRBV6-1 and TRBJ1-1; D call uncertain. The CDR3 contains 12 residues. Germline V lookup: CDR1 MNHNS, CDR2 SASEGT. V lost 5 bases and J 4 bases, leaving 8 bases between the germline ends. The CDR3 spells CASSFYLTEAFF. The CDR3 nucleotides are TGTGCCAGCAGTTTTTATCTCACTGAAGCTTTCTTT.

This rearrangement joins TRBV6-5 to TRBJ2-5; 10 bases agree with TRBD1. The CDR3 totals 15 residues. CDR1 is MNHEY, CDR2 SVGAGI, per germline. J was trimmed by 2 bases and V by 4 bases; bases with no gene match: 4. CDR3 nucleotide sequence: TGTGCCAGCAGTTCGGGACAGGGGTATCAAGAGACCCAGTACTTC. Its translation is CASSSGQGYQETQYF.

The chain joins TRBV5-1 to TRBJ2-1; possibly TRBD2 for D (6 bases). V lost 7 bases and J 4 bases, leaving 12 bases between the germline ends. The CDR3 loop spans 13 amino acids. Germline CDR1 is SGHRS and CDR2 is YFSETQ. The chain's CDR3 is CASGGTEYNEQFF. CDR3 nucleotide sequence: TGCGCCAGCGGAGGGACGGAGTACAATGAGCAGTTCTTC.

The rearrangement links TRBV12-5 to TRBJ1-1; D gene unclear. The CDR3 runs to 16 residues. Between the trimmed V and J ends, which lost 5 bases and 0 bases, there was a span of 16 bases. CDR1 and CDR2 from the germline V gene are LGHNT and FRNRAP. This CDR3 is CASGDRGLRLNTEAFF. The DNA of the CDR3 is TGTGCTAGTGGTGACCGCGGACTCAGGCTGAACACTGAAGCTTTCTTT.

The chain links TRBV5-1 to TRBJ2-1; TRBD2 matches at 7 bases. Germline trimming cut 4 bases from V and 5 bases from J; bases unmatched to any gene: 18. The CDR3 extends over 18 amino acids. Looked up from germline, CDR1 is SGHRS and CDR2 is YFSETQ. The CDR3 loop reads CASSPHMGAGEPHNEQFF. In DNA form, the CDR3 reads TGCGCCAGCAGCCCCCATATGGGCGCGGGGGAGCCCCACAATGAGCAGTTCTTC.

This clone was seen once. This chain links TRBV5-1 with TRBJ2-7; 10 nucleotides match TRBD1. V shed 4 bases and J 7 bases; nucleotides not matched to a gene: 11. This CDR3 is built from 15 residues. Per the germline V gene, CDR1 is SGHRS and CDR2 is YFSETQ. The CDR3 coding sequence is TGCGCCAGCAGCAGGGGGACAGGGGACCAGATGGAGCAGTACTTC. Its protein is CASSRGTGDQMEQYF.

The gene calls are TRBV21-1 and TRBJ2-1; the D call in the table, TRBD1, was not verified against the DNA. TRBV21-1 is termed a pseudogene. The CDR3 totals 16 residues. As DNA, the CDR3 is TGTGCCAGCAGCAAAAGGAGACAGGGGTTCTACAATGAGCAGTTCTTC. This encodes CASSKRRQGFYNEQFF.

This chain uses TRBV4-2 with TRBJ1-2, with 10 positions matching TRBD1. J was trimmed by 7 bases and V by 5 bases; bases with no gene match: 7. Germline V lookup: CDR1 LGHNA, CDR2 YNFKEQ. This CDR3 region has 14 residues. The CDR3 region is CASSGGQGDGGYTF. The CDR3 DNA is TGTGCCAGCAGCGGAGGACAGGGGGATGGTGGCTACACCTTC.

The gene calls are TRBV9 and TRBJ2-3; 9 bases are a match to TRBD2. Germline V CDR1 and CDR2: SGDLS, YYNGEE. The CDR3 sequence is 15 residues long. The J segment lost 4 bases and the V segment lost 2 bases, leaving 5 bases of the junction unmatched. CDR3 sequence: CASSVSGGPADTQYF. CDR3 coding DNA: TGTGCCAGCAGCGTTAGCGGGGGTCCGGCAGATACGCAGTATTTT.